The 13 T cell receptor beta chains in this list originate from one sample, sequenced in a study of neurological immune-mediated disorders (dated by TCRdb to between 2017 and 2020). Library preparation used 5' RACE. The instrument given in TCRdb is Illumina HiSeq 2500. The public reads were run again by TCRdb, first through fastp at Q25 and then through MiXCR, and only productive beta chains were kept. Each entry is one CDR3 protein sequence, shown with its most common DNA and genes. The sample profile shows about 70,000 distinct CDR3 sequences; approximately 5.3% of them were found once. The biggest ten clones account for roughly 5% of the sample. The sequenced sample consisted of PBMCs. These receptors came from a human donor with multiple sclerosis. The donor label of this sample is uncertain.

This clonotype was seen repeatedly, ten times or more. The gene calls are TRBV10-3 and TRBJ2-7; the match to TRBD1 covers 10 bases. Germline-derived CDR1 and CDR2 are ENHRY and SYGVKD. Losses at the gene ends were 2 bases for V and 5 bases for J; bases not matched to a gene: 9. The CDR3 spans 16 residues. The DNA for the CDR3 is TGTGCCATCAGTGAGAGTTATGGGGACAGGGGCCACGAGCAGTACTTC. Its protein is CAISESYGDRGHEQYF.

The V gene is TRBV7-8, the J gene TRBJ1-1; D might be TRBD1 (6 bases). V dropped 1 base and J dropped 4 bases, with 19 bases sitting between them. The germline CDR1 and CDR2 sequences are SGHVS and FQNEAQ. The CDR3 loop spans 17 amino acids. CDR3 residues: CASSLEFRGRATTEAFF. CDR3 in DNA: TGTGCCAGCAGCTTAGAGTTCAGGGGCCGTGCGACCACTGAAGCTTTCTTT.

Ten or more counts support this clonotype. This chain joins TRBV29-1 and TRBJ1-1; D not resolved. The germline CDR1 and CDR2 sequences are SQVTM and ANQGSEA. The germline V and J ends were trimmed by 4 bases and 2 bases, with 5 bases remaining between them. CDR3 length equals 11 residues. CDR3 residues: CSVAENTEAFF. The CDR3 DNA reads TGCAGCGTTGCAGAAAACACTGAAGCTTTCTTT.

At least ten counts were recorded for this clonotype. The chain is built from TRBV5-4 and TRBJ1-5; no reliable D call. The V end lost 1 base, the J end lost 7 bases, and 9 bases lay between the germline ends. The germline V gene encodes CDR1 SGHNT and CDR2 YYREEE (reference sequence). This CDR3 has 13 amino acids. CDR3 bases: TGTGCCAGCAGCTTGAACCTTAACCAGCCCCAGCATTTT. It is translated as CASSLNLNQPQHF.

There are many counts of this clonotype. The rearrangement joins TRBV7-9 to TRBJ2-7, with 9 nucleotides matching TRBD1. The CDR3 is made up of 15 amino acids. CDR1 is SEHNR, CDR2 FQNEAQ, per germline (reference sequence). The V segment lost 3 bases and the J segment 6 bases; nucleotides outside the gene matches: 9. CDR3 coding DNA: TGTGCCAGCAGCTTTGGTGGGGACAGGGCTTCCGAGCAGTACTTC. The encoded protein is CASSFGGDRASEQYF.

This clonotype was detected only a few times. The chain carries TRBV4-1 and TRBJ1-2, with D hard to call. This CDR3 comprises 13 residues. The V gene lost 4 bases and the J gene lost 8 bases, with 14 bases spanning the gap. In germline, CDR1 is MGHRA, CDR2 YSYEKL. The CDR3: CASSPPDARGYTF. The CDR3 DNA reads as TGCGCCAGCAGCCCTCCCGACGCTAGGGGCTACACCTTC.

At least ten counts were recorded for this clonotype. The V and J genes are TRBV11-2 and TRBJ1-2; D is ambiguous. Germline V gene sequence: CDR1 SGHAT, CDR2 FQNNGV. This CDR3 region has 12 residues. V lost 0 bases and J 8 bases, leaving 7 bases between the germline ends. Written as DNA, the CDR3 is TGTGCCAGCAGCTTAGATGCCCCGGGCTACACCTTC. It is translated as CASSLDAPGYTF. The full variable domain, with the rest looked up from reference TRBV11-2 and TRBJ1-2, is EAGVAQSPRYKIIEKRQSVAFWCNPISGHATLYWYQQILGQGPKLLIQFQNNGVVDDSQLPKDRFSAERLKGVDSTLKIQPAKLEDSAVYLCASSLDAPGYTFGSGTRLTVV.

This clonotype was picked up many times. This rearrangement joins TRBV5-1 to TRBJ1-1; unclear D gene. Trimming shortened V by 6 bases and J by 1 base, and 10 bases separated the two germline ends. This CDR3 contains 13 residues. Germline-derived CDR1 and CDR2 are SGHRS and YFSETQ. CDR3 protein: CASTWAGNTEAFF. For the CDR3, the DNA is TGCGCCAGCACATGGGCAGGGAACACTGAAGCTTTCTTT.

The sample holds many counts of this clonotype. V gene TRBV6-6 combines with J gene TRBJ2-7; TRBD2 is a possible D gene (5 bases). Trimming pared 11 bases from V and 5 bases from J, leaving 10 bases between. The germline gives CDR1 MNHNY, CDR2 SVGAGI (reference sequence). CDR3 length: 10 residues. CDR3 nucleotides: TGTGCCGGAGGATCCCACGAGCAGTACTTC. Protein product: CAGGSHEQYF.

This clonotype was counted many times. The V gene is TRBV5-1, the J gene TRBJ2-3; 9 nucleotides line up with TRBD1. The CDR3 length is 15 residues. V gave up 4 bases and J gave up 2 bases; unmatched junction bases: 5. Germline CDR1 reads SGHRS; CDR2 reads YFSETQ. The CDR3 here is CASSKGQGPTDTQYF. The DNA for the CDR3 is TGCGCCAGCAGCAAGGGACAGGGACCCACAGATACGCAGTATTTT. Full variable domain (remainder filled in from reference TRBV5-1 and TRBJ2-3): KAGVTQTPRYLIKTRGQQVTLSCSPISGHRSVSWYQQTPGQGLQFLFEYFSETQRNKGNFPGRFSGRQFSNSRSEMNVSTLELGDSALYLCASSKGQGPTDTQYFGPGTRLTVL.

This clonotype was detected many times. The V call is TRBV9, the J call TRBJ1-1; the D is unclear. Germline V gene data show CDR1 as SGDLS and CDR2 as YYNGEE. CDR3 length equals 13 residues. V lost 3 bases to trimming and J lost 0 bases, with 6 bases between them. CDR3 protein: CASSAFMNTEAFF. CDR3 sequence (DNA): TGTGCCAGCAGCGCGTTCATGAACACTGAAGCTTTCTTT. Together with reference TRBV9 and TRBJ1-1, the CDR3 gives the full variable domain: DSGVTQTPKHLITATGQRVTLRCSPRSGDLSVYWYQQSLDQGLQFLIQYYNGEERAKGNILERFSAQQFPDLHSELNLSSLELGDSALYFCASSAFMNTEAFFGQGTRLTVV.

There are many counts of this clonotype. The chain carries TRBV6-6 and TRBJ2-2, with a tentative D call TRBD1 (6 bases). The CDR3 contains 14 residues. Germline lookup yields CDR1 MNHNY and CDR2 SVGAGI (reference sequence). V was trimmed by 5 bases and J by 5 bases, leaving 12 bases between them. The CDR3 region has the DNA TGTGCCAGCAGTAGGGGGTCGGGAACCGGGGAGCTGTTTTTT. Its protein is CASSRGSGTGELFF.

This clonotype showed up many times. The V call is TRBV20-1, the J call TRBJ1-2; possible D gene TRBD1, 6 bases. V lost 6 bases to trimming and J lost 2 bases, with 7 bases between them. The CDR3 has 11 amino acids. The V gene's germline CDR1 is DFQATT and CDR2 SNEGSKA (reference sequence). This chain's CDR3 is CSAQGNYGYTF. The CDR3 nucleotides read TGCAGTGCCCAGGGGAACTATGGCTACACCTTC.